The TCR beta chain under discussion was sequenced for a study of cytomegalovirus exposure and HLA in healthy donors. Study summary: An earlier analysis identified 120 million or so unique TCR beta sequences in some 180 million T cells.

CDR1 and CDR2 (germline): MDHEN, SYDVKM. This CDR3 is 14 amino acids long. Trimming removed 6 bases from V and 4 bases from J; junction bases left unmatched: 7. Amplification used 60 Vbeta primers and 13 Jbeta primers. TCRdb keeps only in-frame clones here, not all; method: immunoSEQ multiplex PCR. Altogether under 200,000 clones are present, roughly 85% being singletons, with the ten largest covering 1.7%. Specimen: PBMCs. The chain uses TRBV28 and TRBJ2-3; 7 bases line up with TRBD2. The source is a woman younger than 35 in good health and CMV-seronegative. This CDR3 is CASRYGGSSDTQYF. The CDR3 DNA is TGTGCCAGCAGGTACGGCGGGAGTTCAGATACGCAGTATTTT.